Described below is a single T cell receptor (beta chain) sequence and its context. This sample stems from a study of blood T cell repertoires in COVID-19. At the level of the study: The analysed material was cDNA or gDNA that came from T cells, B-cell-depleted T cells, or PBMCs.

Measured with immunoSEQ multiplex PCR; TCRdb has only the in-frame clones, and not every one. Seen here are about 60,000 clones, 85% to 90% observed once, and the top ten hold about 1.4%. The CDR3 has 17 amino acids. J gave up 6 bases and V 5 bases, and 14 bases lay outside the gene matches. Germline V lookup: CDR1 SEHNR, CDR2 FQNEAQ (reference sequence). This TCR was sampled from a man aged 55 to 70 with acute or convalescent COVID-19. The chain uses TRBV7-9 and TRBJ1-1, with 11 bases aligning to TRBD1. Sequenced material: peripheral blood. The CDR3 here is CASSQPAGQGASPEAFF. The CDR3 DNA reads TGTGCCAGCAGCCAACCGGCCGGACAGGGGGCGAGCCCTGAAGCTTTCTTT.